The rows below give T cell receptor beta chains drawn from one sample of a study of early T cells in non-severe SARS-CoV-2 infection. One entry per CDR3 protein, called by TCRdb with MiXCR from the 5' RACE reads. Among about 80,000 distinct CDR3 sequences listed, 9.5% to 15% were seen once. The sample consisted of whole blood. Every receptor here comes from an adult who was a healthcare worker with PCR-confirmed SARS-CoV-2 infection or an uninfected control (not recorded which). CDR3s include the opening cysteine and the closing phenylalanine or tryptophan. The order of the fields is clone size, D gene, J gene, V gene, CDR3 DNA, CDR3 protein. D genes are given only for firm matches. Clone size is stated in some rows and not others, as once, few, many or a class when expanded.

clone size: once; D gene: .; J gene: TRBJ1-1; V gene: TRBV28; CDR3 DNA: TGTGCCAGCAGTTCCGTTGGAGCTTTCTTT; CDR3 protein: CASSSVGAFF
clone size: many; D gene: .; J gene: TRBJ2-3; V gene: TRBV29-1; CDR3 DNA: TGCAGCGTTGAAAATACTGGAGGGAGGCACACAGATACGCAGTATTTT; CDR3 protein: CSVENTGGRHTDTQYF
clone size: .; D gene: .; J gene: TRBJ1-6; V gene: TRBV3-1; CDR3 DNA: TGTGCCAGCAGCCAAGGATCGGAAGAGATCCACTTT; CDR3 protein: CASSQGSEEIHF
clone size: many; D gene: .; J gene: TRBJ1-1; V gene: TRBV7-2; CDR3 DNA: TGTGCCAGCAGCTTCAGGGGTTCGAGGGGAACTGAAGCTTTCTTT; CDR3 protein: CASSFRGSRGTEAFF
clone size: many; D gene: TRBD1; J gene: TRBJ1-1; V gene: TRBV20-1; CDR3 DNA: TGCAGTGCTAGAGAGGGGACAGCCAACACTGAAGCTTTCTTT; CDR3 protein: CSAREGTANTEAFF
clone size: few; D gene: TRBD2; J gene: TRBJ2-5; V gene: TRBV11-2; CDR3 DNA: TGTGCCAGCAGCCGGAGGGTAGCGGGGAAAGAGACCCAGTACTTC; CDR3 protein: CASSRRVAGKETQYF
clone size: many; D gene: TRBD2; J gene: TRBJ2-1; V gene: TRBV7-6; CDR3 DNA: TGTGCCAGCAGCCCGGGACTAGCGGGAGTAATCTCCTACAATGAGCAGTTCTTC; CDR3 protein: CASSPGLAGVISYNEQFF
clone size: .; D gene: .; J gene: TRBJ2-1; V gene: TRBV4-3; CDR3 DNA: TGCGCCAGCAGCCAAGATCTGGCGGAAACGTACAATGAGCAGTTCTTC; CDR3 protein: CASSQDLAETYNEQFF
clone size: many; D gene: .; J gene: TRBJ1-4; V gene: TRBV28; CDR3 DNA: TGTGCCAGCAGCTTCTCGCCGGGGGCAACTAATGAAAAACTGTTTTTT; CDR3 protein: CASSFSPGATNEKLFF
clone size: many; D gene: .; J gene: TRBJ1-4; V gene: TRBV7-9; CDR3 DNA: TGTGCCAGCAGCACCCGGTTGTTGAATGAAAAACTGTTTTTT; CDR3 protein: CASSTRLLNEKLFF
clone size: .; D gene: TRBD1; J gene: TRBJ1-6; V gene: TRBV28; CDR3 DNA: TGTGCCAGCAGTGCAGGGGGCGGTTCACCCCTCCACTTT; CDR3 protein: CASSAGGGSPLHF
clone size: few; D gene: .; J gene: TRBJ1-4; V gene: TRBV10-3; CDR3 DNA: TGTGCCATCAGTGACCCCGGCACGACTAATGAAAAACTGTTTTTT; CDR3 protein: CAISDPGTTNEKLFF
clone size: few; D gene: .; J gene: TRBJ1-3; V gene: TRBV14; CDR3 DNA: TGTGCCAGCAGCCAAGTTTCGGGACTCTCTGGAAACACCATATATTTT; CDR3 protein: CASSQVSGLSGNTIYF
clone size: .; D gene: .; J gene: TRBJ1-1; V gene: TRBV29-1; CDR3 DNA: TGCAGCGTCGTGGACAGCATCACTGAAGCTTTCTTT; CDR3 protein: CSVVDSITEAFF
clone size: few; D gene: TRBD1; J gene: TRBJ1-1; V gene: TRBV20-1; CDR3 DNA: TGCGGTGCTAGGCGACAGGGGGCACGGAACACTGAAGCTTTCTTT; CDR3 protein: CGARRQGARNTEAFF
clone size: .; D gene: .; J gene: TRBJ2-2; V gene: TRBV28; CDR3 DNA: TGTGCCAGCACCGGGCGGCGGACCGGGGAGCTGTTTTTT; CDR3 protein: CASTGRRTGELFF
clone size: .; D gene: .; J gene: TRBJ2-1; V gene: TRBV19; CDR3 DNA: TGTGCCAGTAGGACGGGACCTCCCCACAATGAGCAGTTCTTC; CDR3 protein: CASRTGPPHNEQFF
clone size: many; D gene: .; J gene: TRBJ1-6; V gene: TRBV4-3; CDR3 DNA: TGCGCCAGCAGCCAGACAAACGAGGGTAATTCACCCCTCCACTTT; CDR3 protein: CASSQTNEGNSPLHF
clone size: many; D gene: .; J gene: TRBJ2-5; V gene: TRBV25-1; CDR3 DNA: TGTGCCAGCAGTGAACTTTTCCGGGGGCCAGGCCAAGAGACCCAGTACTTC; CDR3 protein: CASSELFRGPGQETQYF
clone size: .; D gene: .; J gene: TRBJ2-2; V gene: TRBV29-1; CDR3 DNA: TGCAGCGTACTGGAGATAACGAACACCGGGGAGCTGTTTTTT; CDR3 protein: CSVLEITNTGELFF
clone size: few; D gene: TRBD2; J gene: TRBJ2-7; V gene: TRBV20-1; CDR3 DNA: TGCAGTGCTTCCCTAGCCGGGCTAGCGGGAGACGAGCAGTACTTC; CDR3 protein: CSASLAGLAGDEQYF
clone size: many; D gene: .; J gene: TRBJ2-3; V gene: TRBV6-2/TRBV6-3; CDR3 DNA: TGTGCCAGCAGTTACGACGGCTTCGGTAGCACAGATACGCAGTATTTT; CDR3 protein: CASSYDGFGSTDTQYF
clone size: few; D gene: TRBD1; J gene: TRBJ2-7; V gene: TRBV5-1; CDR3 DNA: TGCGCCAGCAGCTTGGCCGGGGAGACAGGGCCCTACGAGCAGTACTTC; CDR3 protein: CASSLAGETGPYEQYF
clone size: many; D gene: .; J gene: TRBJ2-6; V gene: TRBV28; CDR3 DNA: TGTGCCAGCAGTTTTCGGTCTGGGGCCAACGTCCTGACTTTC; CDR3 protein: CASSFRSGANVLTF
clone size: few; D gene: TRBD1; J gene: TRBJ1-2; V gene: TRBV28; CDR3 DNA: TGTGCCTCACAGGGACAGGGGGACTATGGCTACACCTTC; CDR3 protein: CASQGQGDYGYTF
clone size: .; D gene: TRBD1; J gene: TRBJ1-4; V gene: TRBV28; CDR3 DNA: TGTGCCAGCAGTCTGAGACAGGGGGCTCGGGAAAAACTGTTTTTT; CDR3 protein: CASSLRQGAREKLFF
clone size: many; D gene: .; J gene: TRBJ2-7; V gene: TRBV7-9; CDR3 DNA: TGTGCCAGCAGCTCTTCGAGTATCTCCTACGAGCAGTACTTC; CDR3 protein: CASSSSSISYEQYF